Listed below are T cell receptor beta chains from one sample, sequenced in a study of blood T cell repertoires in COVID-19. Assay used: immunoSEQ multiplex PCR; TCRdb lists only in-frame clones, some missing. The table includes some 130,000 clones, approximately 81% detected once. Input material: peripheral blood. The receptors here all came from a man in his sixties with acute or convalescent COVID-19. The CDR3 runs from the conserved cysteine through the conserved F or W.

v_call cdr3_aa
TRBV5-6 CASSLVGGNTEAFF
TRBV6-6 CACSGISYEQYF
TRBV6-5 CASGLAVTDTQYF
TRBV15 CATSEGTGGYEQYF
TRBV4-1 CASNRAGLAYNEQFF
TRBV5-1 CASSRGPGQGIDTQYF
TRBV3-1/TRBV3-2 CASSQEFRGGEQYF
TRBV19 CASRQEFSSYEQYF
TRBV7-2 CASNKIGLAGEYEQYF
TRBV2 CASSEARGQGAMGNQPQHF
TRBV10-3 CAISESSGNNEQFF
TRBV7-2 CASSSTGTGYTF
TRBV28 CASHPSSGYEQYF
TRBV23-1 CASSPAGTGSNQPQHF
TRBV5-1 CASSTREGGTEAFF
TRBV19 CASSPPHGGRHF
TRBV6-6 CASRGQAGQVEQYF
TRBV7-2 CASSASGRADNEQFF
TRBV5-1 CASSVQQGSGELFF
TRBV5-6 CASSLGQAQYF
TRBV12-5 CASGLMGAGNQPQHF
TRBV6-1 CASSEQGRASGNEKLFF